The 7 T cell receptor beta chains below come from one sample, sequenced in a study of shared clonotypes between healthy human individuals. Profiling relied on immunoSEQ multiplex PCR, and the TCRdb table lists in-frame clones only, not all of them. Of approximately 1.9 million clones in the sample, around 95% were seen once. In the naive CD8 group, cells lacked CD45RO and were positively selected for CCR7, so terminally differentiated effector memory CD45RA+ cells were left out. Sequenced: naive CD8+ T cells from PBMCs. Every receptor here comes from a young man in good health. Some clones in this sample may be carry-over from other donors' samples.

The chain combines TRBV7-6 with TRBJ2-3; D gene uncertain. Trimming pared 1 base from V and 0 bases from J, leaving 14 bases between. Per the germline V gene, CDR1 is SGHVS and CDR2 is FNYEAQ. The CDR3 consists of 17 residues. CDR3 protein: CASSLEVVGSSTDTQYF. DNA of the CDR3: TGTGCCAGCAGCTTAGAAGTTGTTGGTTCTAGCACAGATACGCAGTATTTT.

The chain employs TRBV7-9 and TRBJ1-2; D gene ambiguous. The V end lost 4 bases, the J end lost 4 bases, and 16 bases lay between the germline ends. The CDR3 consists of 15 residues. Germline CDR1 reads SEHNR; CDR2 reads FQNEAQ (reference sequence). CDR3 region: CASSWAAGNSYGYTF. CDR3 DNA: TGTGCCAGCAGCTGGGCTGCCGGGAATTCCTATGGCTACACCTTC.

The chain links TRBV5-1 to TRBJ2-1, with D tentatively TRBD2 (5 bases). There are 15 residues in the CDR3. V lost 4 bases and J 4 bases, leaving 15 bases between the germline ends. From germline, CDR1 is SGHRS and CDR2 YFSETQ. The CDR3 spells CASSPRGTQYNEQFF. As DNA, the CDR3 is TGCGCCAGCAGCCCCCGGGGTACTCAATACAATGAGCAGTTCTTC. Looking up the rest from reference TRBV5-1 and TRBJ2-1 gives the full variable domain: KAGVTQTPRYLIKTRGQQVTLSCSPISGHRSVSWYQQTPGQGLQFLFEYFSETQRNKGNFPGRFSGRQFSNSRSEMNVSTLELGDSALYLCASSPRGTQYNEQFFGPGTRLTVL.

The chain has TRBV10-2 and TRBJ1-1, with no clear D. The CDR3 runs 14 residues. Trimming shortened V by 3 bases and J by 2 bases, and 10 bases separated the two germline ends. From germline, CDR1 is WSHSY and CDR2 SAAADI. CDR3 residues: CASSDGGENTEAFF. The CDR3 DNA sequence: TGCGCCAGCAGTGACGGAGGCGAAAACACTGAAGCTTTCTTT.

In DNA, the CDR3 is TGTGCCATCAGTGAGTTGTTTAACGGAGATAGCAATCAGCCCCAGCATTTT. This sequence encodes CAISELFNGDSNQPQHF. The J gene is TRBJ1-5, the V gene TRBV10-3, with D unclear. Germline V CDR1 and CDR2: ENHRY, SYGVKD. V was clipped by 1 base and J by 0 bases, with 13 bases between them. This CDR3 region has 17 residues.

The V and J genes are TRBV7-6 and TRBJ2-2; maybe TRBD1 (6 bases). Between the trimmed V and J ends, which lost 4 bases and 0 bases, there was a span of 9 bases. In germline, CDR1 is SGHVS, CDR2 FNYEAQ. This CDR3 has 15 residues. This CDR3 reads CASSSGQTNTGELFF. The CDR3 DNA reads TGTGCCAGCAGCTCCGGACAGACGAACACCGGGGAGCTGTTTTTT. Combining the CDR3 with reference TRBV7-6 and TRBJ2-2 gives the whole variable domain GAGVSQSPRYKVTKRGQDVALRCDPISGHVSLYWYRQALGQGPEFLTYFNYEAQQDKSGLPNDRFSAERPEGSISTLTIQRTEQRDSAMYRCASSSGQTNTGELFFGEGSRLTVL.

The rearrangement joins TRBV28 to TRBJ1-2; D remains unclear. Germline assignment: CDR1 MDHEN and CDR2 SYDVKM. The germline V and J ends were trimmed by 2 bases and 5 bases, with 18 bases remaining between them. CDR3 length equals 16 residues. This CDR3 is CASSLTLIGQPYGYTF. In DNA form, the CDR3 reads TGTGCCAGCAGTTTAACCCTGATAGGCCAACCTTATGGCTACACCTTC.